Shown below are 3 T cell receptor beta chains from a single sample sequenced in a study of cytomegalovirus exposure and HLA in healthy donors. Clones were read by immunoSEQ multiplex PCR, and TCRdb kept only the in-frame ones, dropping some. The repertoire includes about 240,000 clones, around 86% of them detected once, and 0.95% to 1.5% sits in the top ten. The sample comprised PBMCs. The source of these receptors is a woman in her twenties or thirties in good health and CMV-seropositive.

A few counts support this clone. The rearrangement joins TRBV28 to TRBJ1-2, with TRBD1 as a possible D gene (5 bases). CDR1 and CDR2 from the germline V gene are MDHEN and SYDVKM. There are 14 residues in the CDR3. V was trimmed by 5 bases and J by 4 bases, leaving 14 bases between them. The CDR3 nucleotides are TGTGCCAGCAGTCAAAGGGGCGGTTCCTATGGCTACACCTTC. Encoded protein: CASSQRGGSYGYTF.

This rearrangement joins TRBV28 to TRBJ1-2; D not resolved. The V gene lost 4 bases and the J gene lost 8 bases, with 14 bases spanning the gap. Germline CDR1 and CDR2: MDHEN and SYDVKM. The CDR3 is 13 amino acids. CDR3 nucleotide sequence: TGTGCCAGCAGTTCCCGACTCTACGCCGGCTACACCTTC. As protein: CASSSRLYAGYTF.

J is TRBJ1-1 and V is TRBV15, with D uncertain. From germline, CDR1 is LNHNV and CDR2 YYDKDF (reference sequence). Deletions cut 0 bases from V and 1 base from J, with 15 bases between. CDR3 length: 17 residues. The CDR3 coding sequence is TGTGCCACCAGCAGAGATCGAGTCGGAAGACAGAACACTGAAGCTTTCTTT. Translation gives CATSRDRVGRQNTEAFF. Based on the CDR3 plus reference TRBV15 and TRBJ1-1, the full variable domain is DAMVIQNPRYQVTQFGKPVTLSCSQTLNHNVMYWYQQKSSQAPKLLFHYYDKDFNNEADTPDNFQSRRPNTSFCFLDIRSPGLGDTAMYLCATSRDRVGRQNTEAFFGQGTRLTVV.